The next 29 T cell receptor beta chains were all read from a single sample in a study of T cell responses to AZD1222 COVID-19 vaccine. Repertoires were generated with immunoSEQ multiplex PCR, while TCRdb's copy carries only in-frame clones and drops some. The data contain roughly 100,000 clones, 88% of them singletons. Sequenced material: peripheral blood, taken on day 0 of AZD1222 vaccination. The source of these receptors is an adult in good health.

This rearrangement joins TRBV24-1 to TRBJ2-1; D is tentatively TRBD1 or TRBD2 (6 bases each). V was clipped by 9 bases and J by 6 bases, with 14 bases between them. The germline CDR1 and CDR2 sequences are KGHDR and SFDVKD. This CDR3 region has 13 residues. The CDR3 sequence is CATGGGGGNEQFF. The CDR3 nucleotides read TGTGCCACCGGCGGTGGAGGGGGCAATGAGCAGTTCTTC.

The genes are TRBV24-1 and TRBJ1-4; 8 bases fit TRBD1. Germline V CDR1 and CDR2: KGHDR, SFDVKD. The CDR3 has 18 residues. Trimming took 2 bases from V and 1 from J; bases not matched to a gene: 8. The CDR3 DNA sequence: TGTGCCACCAGTGATTCCGTTCCAGGGGGCGAAACTAATGAAAAACTGTTTTTT. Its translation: CATSDSVPGGETNEKLFF.

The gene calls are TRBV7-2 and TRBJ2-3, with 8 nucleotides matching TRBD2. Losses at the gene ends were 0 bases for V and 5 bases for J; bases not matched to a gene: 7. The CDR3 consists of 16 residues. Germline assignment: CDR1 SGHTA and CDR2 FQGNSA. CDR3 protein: CASSLAAAGVVDTQYF. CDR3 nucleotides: TGTGCCAGCAGCTTAGCTGCAGCGGGAGTGGTAGATACGCAGTATTTT.

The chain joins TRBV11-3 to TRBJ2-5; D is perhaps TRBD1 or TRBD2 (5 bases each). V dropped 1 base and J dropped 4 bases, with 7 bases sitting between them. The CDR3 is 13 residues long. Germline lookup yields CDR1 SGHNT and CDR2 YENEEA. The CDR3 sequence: CASSLAGAETQYF. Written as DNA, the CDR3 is TGTGCCAGCAGCTTAGCCGGGGCAGAGACCCAGTACTTC.

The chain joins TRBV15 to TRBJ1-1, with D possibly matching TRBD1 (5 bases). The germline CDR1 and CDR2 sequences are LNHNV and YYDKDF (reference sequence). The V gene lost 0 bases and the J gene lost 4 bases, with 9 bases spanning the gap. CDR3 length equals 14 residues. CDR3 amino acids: CATSRDLGATEAFF. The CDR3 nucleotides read TGTGCCACCAGCAGAGATCTCGGGGCCACTGAAGCTTTCTTT.

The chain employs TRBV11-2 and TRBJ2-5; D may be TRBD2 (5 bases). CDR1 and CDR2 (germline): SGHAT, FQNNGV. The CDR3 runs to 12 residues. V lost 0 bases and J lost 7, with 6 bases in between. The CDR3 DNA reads TGTGCCAGCAGCTTAGATGAGGGGACCCAGTACTTC. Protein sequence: CASSLDEGTQYF.

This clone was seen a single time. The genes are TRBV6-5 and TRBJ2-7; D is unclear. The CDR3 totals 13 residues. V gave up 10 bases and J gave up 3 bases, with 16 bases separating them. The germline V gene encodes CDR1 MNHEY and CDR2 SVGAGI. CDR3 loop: CANGPGPFYEQYF. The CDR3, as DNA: TGTGCCAACGGTCCCGGTCCTTTCTACGAGCAGTACTTC.

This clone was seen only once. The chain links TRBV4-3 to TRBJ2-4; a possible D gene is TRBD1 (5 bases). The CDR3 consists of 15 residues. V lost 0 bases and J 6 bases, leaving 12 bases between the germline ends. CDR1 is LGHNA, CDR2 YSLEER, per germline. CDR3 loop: CASSQDLRQGNIQYF. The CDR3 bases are TGCGCCAGCAGCCAAGATTTGAGGCAGGGAAACATTCAGTACTTC.

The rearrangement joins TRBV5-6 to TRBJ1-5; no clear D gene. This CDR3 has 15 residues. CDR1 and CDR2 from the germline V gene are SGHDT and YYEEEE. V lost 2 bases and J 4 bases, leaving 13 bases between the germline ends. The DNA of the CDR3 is TGTGCCAGCAGCTTACGGACGCTGGGGAATCAGCCCCAGCATTTT. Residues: CASSLRTLGNQPQHF.

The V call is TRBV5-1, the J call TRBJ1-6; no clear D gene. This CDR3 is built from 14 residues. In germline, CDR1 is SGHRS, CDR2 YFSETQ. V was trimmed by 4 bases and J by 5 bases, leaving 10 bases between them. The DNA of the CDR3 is TGCGCCAGCAGCCAGAGTACTAATAATTCACCCCTCCACTTT. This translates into CASSQSTNNSPLHF.

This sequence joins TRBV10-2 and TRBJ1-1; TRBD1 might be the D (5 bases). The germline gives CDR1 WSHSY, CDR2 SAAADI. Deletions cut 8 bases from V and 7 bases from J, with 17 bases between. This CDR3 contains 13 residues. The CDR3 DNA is TGCGCCAGCGGAGAAAGACAGAAGGGTGAAGCTTTCTTT. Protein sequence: CASGERQKGEAFF.

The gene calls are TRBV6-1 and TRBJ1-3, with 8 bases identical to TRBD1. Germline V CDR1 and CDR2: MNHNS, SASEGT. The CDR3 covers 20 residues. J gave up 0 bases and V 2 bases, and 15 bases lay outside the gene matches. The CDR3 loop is CASSEFLRSGGQSSGNTIYF. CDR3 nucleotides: TGTGCCAGCAGTGAATTTTTGAGGTCAGGGGGCCAATCCTCTGGAAACACCATATATTTT.

CDR3 nucleotides: TGCGCCAGCAGCCCGGGACTAGCGGGGGTCATAGGCACAGATACGCAGTATTTT. Translation gives CASSPGLAGVIGTDTQYF. This chain uses TRBV4-1 with TRBJ2-3; 14 bases fit TRBD2. The CDR3 loop spans 18 amino acids. Trimming cost V 4 bases and J 1 base; bases outside gene matches: 7. Germline loops: CDR1 MGHRA, CDR2 YSYEKL.

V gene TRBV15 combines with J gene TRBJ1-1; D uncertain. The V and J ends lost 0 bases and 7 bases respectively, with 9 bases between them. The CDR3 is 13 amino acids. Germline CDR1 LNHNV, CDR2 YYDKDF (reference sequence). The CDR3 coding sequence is TGTGCCACCAGCAGAGATACAGCTTTTGAAGCTTTCTTT. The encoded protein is CATSRDTAFEAFF.

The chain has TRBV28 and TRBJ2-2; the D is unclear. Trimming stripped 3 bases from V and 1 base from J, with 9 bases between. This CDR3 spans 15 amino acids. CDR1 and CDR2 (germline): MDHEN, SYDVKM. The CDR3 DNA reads TGTGCCAGCAGTTTTGTGGATCTGAACACCGGGGAGCTGTTTTTT. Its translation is CASSFVDLNTGELFF.

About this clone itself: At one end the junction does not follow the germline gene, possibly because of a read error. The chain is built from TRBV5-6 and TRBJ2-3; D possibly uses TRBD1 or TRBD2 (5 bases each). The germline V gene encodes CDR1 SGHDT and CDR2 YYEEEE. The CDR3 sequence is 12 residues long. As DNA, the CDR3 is TGTGCCAGCAGCTCCCGGACGGGGCAGTTGCATTTT. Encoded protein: CASSSRTGQLHF.

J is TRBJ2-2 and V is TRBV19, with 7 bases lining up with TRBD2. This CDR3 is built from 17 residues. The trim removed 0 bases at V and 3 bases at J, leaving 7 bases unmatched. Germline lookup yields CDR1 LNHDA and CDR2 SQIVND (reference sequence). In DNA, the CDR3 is TGTGCCAGTAGTATAGAGGCAGGGAGGGGACACACCGGGGAGCTGTTTTTT. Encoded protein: CASSIEAGRGHTGELFF.

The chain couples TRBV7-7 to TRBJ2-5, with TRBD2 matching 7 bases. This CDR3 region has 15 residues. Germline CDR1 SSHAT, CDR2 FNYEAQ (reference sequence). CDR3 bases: TGTGCTACCGGGGGGAAGGCAGGGAACCAAGAGACCCAGTACTTC. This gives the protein CATGGKAGNQETQYF.

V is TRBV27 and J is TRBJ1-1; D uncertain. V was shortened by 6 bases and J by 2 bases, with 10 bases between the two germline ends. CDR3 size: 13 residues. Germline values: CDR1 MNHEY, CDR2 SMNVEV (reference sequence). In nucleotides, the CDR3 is TGTGCCAGCAGCCTCCAGGCAAACACTGAAGCTTTCTTT. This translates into CASSLQANTEAFF.

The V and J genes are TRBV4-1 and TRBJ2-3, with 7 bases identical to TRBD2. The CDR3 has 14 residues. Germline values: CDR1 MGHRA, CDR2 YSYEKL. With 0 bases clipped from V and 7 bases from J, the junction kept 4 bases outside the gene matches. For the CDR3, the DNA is TGCGCCAGCAGCCAAGAAGGGACTACCAATACGCAGTATTTT. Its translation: CASSQEGTTNTQYF.

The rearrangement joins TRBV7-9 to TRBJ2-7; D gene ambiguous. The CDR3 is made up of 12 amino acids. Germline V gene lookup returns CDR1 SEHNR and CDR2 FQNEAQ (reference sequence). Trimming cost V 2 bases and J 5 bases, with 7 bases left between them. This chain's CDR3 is CASSLLGNEQYF. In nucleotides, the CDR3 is TGTGCCAGCAGCTTACTTGGTAACGAGCAGTACTTC. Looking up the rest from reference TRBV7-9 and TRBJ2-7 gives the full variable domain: DTGVSQNPRHKITKRGQNVTFRCDPISEHNRLYWYRQTLGQGPEFLTYFQNEAQLEKSRLLSDRFSAERPKGSFSTLEIQRTEQGDSAMYLCASSLLGNEQYFGPGTRLTVT.

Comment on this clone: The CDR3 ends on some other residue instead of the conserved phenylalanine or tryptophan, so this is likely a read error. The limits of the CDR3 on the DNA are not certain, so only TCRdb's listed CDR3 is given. The CDR3 here is CASSKEWGTRKRQ. V usage is TRBV21-1 and J usage is TRBJ2-4; the table's D call of TRBD2 was not tested on the DNA. TRBV21-1 is a pseudogene locus. The CDR3 has 13 residues if both end residues are counted.

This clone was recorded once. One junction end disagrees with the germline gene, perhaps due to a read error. The CDR3 DNA reads TGTGCCAGCAGCCCGACTAGATCGACCGGGGAGTTGTTTTTT. Amino acid sequence: CASSPTRSTGELFF. The chain carries TRBV2 and TRBJ2-2, with D perhaps matching TRBD2 (6 bases). The CDR3 sequence is 14 residues long. Germline V gives CDR1 SNHLY, CDR2 FYNNEI.

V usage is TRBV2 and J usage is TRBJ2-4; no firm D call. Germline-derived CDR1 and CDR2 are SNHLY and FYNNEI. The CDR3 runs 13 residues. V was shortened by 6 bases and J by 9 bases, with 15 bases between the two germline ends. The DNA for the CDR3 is TGTGCCAGCAGCAAAAACTTTGATATCATTCAGTACTTC. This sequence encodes CASSKNFDIIQYF.

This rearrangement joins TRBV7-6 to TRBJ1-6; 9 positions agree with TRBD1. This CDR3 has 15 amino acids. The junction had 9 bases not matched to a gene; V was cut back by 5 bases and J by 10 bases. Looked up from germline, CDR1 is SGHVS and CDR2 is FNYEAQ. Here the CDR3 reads CASSQTGQGNSPLHF. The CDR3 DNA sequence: TGTGCCAGCAGCCAGACCGGACAGGGGAACTCACCCCTCCACTTT. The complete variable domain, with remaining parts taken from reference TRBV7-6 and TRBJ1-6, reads GAGVSQSPRYKVTKRGQDVALRCDPISGHVSLYWYRQALGQGPEFLTYFNYEAQQDKSGLPNDRFSAERPEGSISTLTIQRTEQRDSAMYRCASSQTGQGNSPLHFGNGTRLTVT.

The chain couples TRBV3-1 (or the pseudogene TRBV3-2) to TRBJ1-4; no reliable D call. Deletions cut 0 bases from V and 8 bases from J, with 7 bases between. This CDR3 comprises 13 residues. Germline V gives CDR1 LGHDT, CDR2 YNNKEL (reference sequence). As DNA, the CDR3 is TGTGCCAGCAGCCAAGATACCGAGGAAAAACTGTTTTTT. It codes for CASSQDTEEKLFF.

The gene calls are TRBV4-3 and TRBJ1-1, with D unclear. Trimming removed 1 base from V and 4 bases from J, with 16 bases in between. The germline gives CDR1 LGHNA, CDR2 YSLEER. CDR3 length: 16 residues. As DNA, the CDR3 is TGCGCCAGCAGCCAAGGTCCGGAGACGGAGGGCACTGAAGCTTTCTTT. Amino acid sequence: CASSQGPETEGTEAFF.

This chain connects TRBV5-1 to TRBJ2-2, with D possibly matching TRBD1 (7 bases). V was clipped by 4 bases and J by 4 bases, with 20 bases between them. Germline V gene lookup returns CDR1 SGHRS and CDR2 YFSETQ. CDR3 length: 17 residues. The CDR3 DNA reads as TGCGCCAGCAGCCACCCAAAAGGAGGGACAGTCACCGGGGAGCTGTTTTTT. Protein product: CASSHPKGGTVTGELFF.

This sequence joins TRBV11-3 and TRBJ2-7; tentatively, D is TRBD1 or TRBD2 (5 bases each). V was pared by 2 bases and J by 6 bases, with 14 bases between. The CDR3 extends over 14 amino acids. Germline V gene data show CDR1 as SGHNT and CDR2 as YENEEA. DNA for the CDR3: TGTGCCAGCAGCTTATGGGGGTCCGAGGGCGAGCAGTACTTC. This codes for CASSLWGSEGEQYF. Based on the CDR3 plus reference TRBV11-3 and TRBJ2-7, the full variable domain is EAGVVQSPRYKIIEKKQPVAFWCNPISGHNTLYWYLQNLGQGPELLIRYENEEAVDDSQLPKDRFSAERLKGVDSTLKIQPAELGDSAVYLCASSLWGSEGEQYFGPGTRLTVT.